This TCR beta chain was profiled in a study of blood T cell repertoires in COVID-19 (dated by TCRdb to about 2020). Regarding the research as a whole: Samples from collaborators originated in the United States, Italy and Spain and spanned both the acute and convalescent phases of COVID-19. The prospective study material was composed of cDNA or gDNA derived from T cells, B-cell-depleted T cells, or PBMCs. Subjects who had been exposed to COVID-19, were actively infected with it, or had recovered from it provided the deeply sampled blood TCRbeta repertoires that made up the dataset. The repertoires were made available in a free public database intended to serve as a resource for research on the immune response to SARS-CoV-2. Samples came from the ongoing ImmuneRACE study (first 160 participants) plus 1,254 subjects from 6 global collaborators. Sample metadata almost always included a de-identified subject ID, COVID-19 status, age in years and sex. Where HLA class I and class II types were available, the types were taken from metadata supplied by the sample provider, not from assay-based typing. What the research found in general, with its limitations: The amount of clinical and demographic metadata varied by source and participant and was provided uncurated.

Participants in the prospective study were aged about 18 to 90 years, lived in some 24 United States geographic areas, and enrolled through a virtual design. In the prospective study, participants were assigned to cohorts based on the clinical history participants reported in a screening survey and a study questionnaire. ImmuneRACE Cohort 3 recovered participants were defined by two consecutive negative NP/OP PCR tests, healthcare professional clearance, or symptom resolution. In the prospective study, whole blood, serum and a nasopharyngeal or oropharyngeal swab were collected from each participant by mobile phlebotomists. Additional blood draws and questionnaires over an approximately 2-month period could optionally be provided by prospective study participants. Before DNA extraction, blood samples from the prospective study were shipped at room temperature or frozen. TCRbeta CDR3 regions were amplified from genomic DNA by means of the immunoSEQ Assay, a bias-controlled multiplex PCR. The original methods were these. The number of nucleated cells in each sample was estimated by amplification of reference gene primers within the assay. To quantify the absolute abundance of each unique TCRbeta CDR3 rearrangement, sequence reads were collapsed and filtered. Productive Simpson clonality was computed per sample as the square root of Simpson's diversity index over productive rearrangements. The source is immuneACCESS, and TCRdb retained only in-frame sequences with V and J called. Part of the clones is not carried over; for the studies checked, unresolved V genes explain less than half of this, and the remainder is unexplained. V, J and clone size are those of that table, while D and trimming were read from the DNA. A total of more than 250,000 clones appear in this sample, roughly nine tenths of them only once. The ten largest clones take up about 2.6% of the sample.

The germline V gene (reference sequence) provides CDR1 MNHNY and CDR2 SVGAGI. The CDR3 starts with the cysteine, ends with the phenylalanine, and has 16 residues. Only CDR3 DNA is held: 48 bases, read in frame from base 1. V trim: 0 bases; J trim: 3 bases; unmatched bases: 4. Turning to this clone: Its binding antigen is unknown. No per-base quality is available; no much larger clone lies one base away.

The clonotype was recovered from a woman aged 18-30 years who had recovered from COVID-19. The sequence is built from TRBV6-6 and TRBJ2-3, with 9 central nucleotides matching TRBD1. Sequenced material: PBMCs or T cells enriched from blood (not recorded which). DNA sequence: TGTGCCAGCAGTTACTCCTGGACAGGGGAGACAGATACGCAGTATTTT. Translated, this gives CASSYSWTGETDTQYF.